The present TCR beta chain was sequenced within a study of T cell responses to AZD1222 COVID-19 vaccine. The study, taken as a whole, reports: Spike-specific TCR breadth and depth both grew after two AZD1222 doses.

The repertoire was sequenced with immunoSEQ multiplex PCR; TCRdb's copy has only in-frame clones and lacks some. This table holds fewer than 50,000 clones, 80% found once. Note on this clone: Its antigen is not identified.

This CDR3 has 14 residues. V was clipped by 3 bases and J by 3 bases, with 12 bases between them. Germline CDR1 KGHSH, CDR2 LQKENI. This receptor was obtained from an adult who received the MenACWY meningococcal vaccine as a control. The chain carries TRBV18 and TRBJ2-7, with D perhaps TRBD1 or TRBD2 (5 bases each). This specimen consisted of peripheral blood, obtained 28 days after the second dose of the MenACWY control vaccine. The CDR3 loop is CASSPPGGGYEQYF. For the CDR3, the DNA is TGTGCCAGCTCACCCCCCGGTGGGGGCTACGAGCAGTACTTC.